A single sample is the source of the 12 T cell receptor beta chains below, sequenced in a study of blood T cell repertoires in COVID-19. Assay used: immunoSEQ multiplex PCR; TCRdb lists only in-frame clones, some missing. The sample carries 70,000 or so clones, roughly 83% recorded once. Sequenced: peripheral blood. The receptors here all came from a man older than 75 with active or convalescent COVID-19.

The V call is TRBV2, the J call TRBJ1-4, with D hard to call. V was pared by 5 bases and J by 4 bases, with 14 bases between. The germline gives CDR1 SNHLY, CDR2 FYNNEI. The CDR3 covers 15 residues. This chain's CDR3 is CASSSVGGFNEKLFF. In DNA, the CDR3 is TGTGCCAGCAGTTCCGTCGGCGGATTTAATGAAAAACTGTTTTTT.

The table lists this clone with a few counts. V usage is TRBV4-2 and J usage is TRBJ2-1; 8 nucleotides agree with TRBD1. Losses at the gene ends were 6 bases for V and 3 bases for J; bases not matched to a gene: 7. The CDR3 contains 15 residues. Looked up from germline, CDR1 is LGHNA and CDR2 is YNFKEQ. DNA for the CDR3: TGTGCCAGCAGGCTATTCGACAGGGGCTACAATGAGCAGTTCTTC. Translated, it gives CASRLFDRGYNEQFF.

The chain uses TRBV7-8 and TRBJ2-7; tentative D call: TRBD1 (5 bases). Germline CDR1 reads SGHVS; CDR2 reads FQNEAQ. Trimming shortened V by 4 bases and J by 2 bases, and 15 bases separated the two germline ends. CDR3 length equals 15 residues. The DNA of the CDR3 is TGTGCCAGCAGCTCTGGGGCTATGACCACCTACGAGCAGTACTTC. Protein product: CASSSGAMTTYEQYF.

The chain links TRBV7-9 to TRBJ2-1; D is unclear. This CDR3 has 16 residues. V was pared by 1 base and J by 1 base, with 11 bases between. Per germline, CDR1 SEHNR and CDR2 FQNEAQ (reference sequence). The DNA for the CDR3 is TGTGCCAGCAGCTTAGTTCTAAGCTTGTCCTACAATGAGCAGTTCTTC. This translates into CASSLVLSLSYNEQFF. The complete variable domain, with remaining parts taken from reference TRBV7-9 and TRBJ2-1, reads DTGVSQNPRHKITKRGQNVTFRCDPISEHNRLYWYRQTLGQGPEFLTYFQNEAQLEKSRLLSDRFSAERPKGSFSTLEIQRTEQGDSAMYLCASSLVLSLSYNEQFFGPGTRLTVL.

CDR3 loop: CASSLSYKSDEQFF. CDR3 nucleotides: TGTGCCAGCAGTTTATCGTATAAGAGCGATGAGCAGTTCTTC. The chain combines TRBV27 with TRBJ2-1, with unresolved D. This CDR3 region has 14 residues. Trimming took off 0 bases at V and 8 bases at J, with 11 bases between the two ends. Germline V gene data show CDR1 as MNHEY and CDR2 as SMNVEV (reference sequence).

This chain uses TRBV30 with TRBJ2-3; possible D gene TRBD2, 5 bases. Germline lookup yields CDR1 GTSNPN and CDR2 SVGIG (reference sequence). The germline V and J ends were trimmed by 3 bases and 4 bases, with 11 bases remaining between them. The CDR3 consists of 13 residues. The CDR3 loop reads CAWSFGGPDTQYF. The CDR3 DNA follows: TGTGCCTGGAGCTTCGGAGGCCCAGATACGCAGTATTTT.

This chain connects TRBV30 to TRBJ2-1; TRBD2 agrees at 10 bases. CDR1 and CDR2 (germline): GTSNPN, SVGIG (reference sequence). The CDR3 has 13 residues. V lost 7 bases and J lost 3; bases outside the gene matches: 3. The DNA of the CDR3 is TGTGCCTCTAGCGGGAGCCACTACAATGAGCAGTTCTTC. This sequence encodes CASSGSHYNEQFF.

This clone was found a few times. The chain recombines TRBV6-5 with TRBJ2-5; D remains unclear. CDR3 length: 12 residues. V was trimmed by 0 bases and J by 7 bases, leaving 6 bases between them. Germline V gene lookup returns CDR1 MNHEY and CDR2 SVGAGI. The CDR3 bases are TGTGCCAGCAGTTACTCGGTCGGGACCCAGTACTTC. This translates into CASSYSVGTQYF.

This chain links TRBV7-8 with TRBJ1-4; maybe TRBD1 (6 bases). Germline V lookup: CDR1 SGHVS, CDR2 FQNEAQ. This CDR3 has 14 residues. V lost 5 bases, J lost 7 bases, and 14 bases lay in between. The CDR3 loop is CASSIIRGGEKLFF. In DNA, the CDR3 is TGTGCCAGCAGCATTATCAGGGGCGGTGAAAAACTGTTTTTT.

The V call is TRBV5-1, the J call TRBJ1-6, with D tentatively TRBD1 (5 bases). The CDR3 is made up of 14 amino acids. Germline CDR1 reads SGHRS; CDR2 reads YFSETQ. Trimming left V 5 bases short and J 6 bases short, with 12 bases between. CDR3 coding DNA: TGCGCCAGCAGTTCGGGGGTGACTAATTCACCCCTCCACTTT. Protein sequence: CASSSGVTNSPLHF.

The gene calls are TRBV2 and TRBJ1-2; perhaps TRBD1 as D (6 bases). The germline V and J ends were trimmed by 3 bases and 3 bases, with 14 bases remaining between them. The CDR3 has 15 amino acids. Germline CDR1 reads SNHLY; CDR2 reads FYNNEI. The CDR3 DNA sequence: TGTGCCAGCAGTGATGCAGGGGCGCGGGACTATGGCTACACCTTC. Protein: CASSDAGARDYGYTF. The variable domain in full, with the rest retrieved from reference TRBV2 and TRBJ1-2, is EPEVTQTPSHQVTQMGQEVILRCVPISNHLYFYWYRQILGQKVEFLVSFYNNEISEKSEIFDDQFSVERPDGSNFTLKIRSTKLEDSAMYFCASSDAGARDYGYTFGSGTRLTVV.

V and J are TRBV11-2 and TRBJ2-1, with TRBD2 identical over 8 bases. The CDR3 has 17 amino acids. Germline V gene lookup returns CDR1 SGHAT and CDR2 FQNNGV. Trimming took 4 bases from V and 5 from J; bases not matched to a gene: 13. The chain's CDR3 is CASSSRRQRGTNNEQFF. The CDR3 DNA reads TGTGCCAGCAGCTCTAGAAGGCAGCGGGGGACGAACAATGAGCAGTTCTTC.